This T cell receptor (beta chain) was profiled in a study of CXCR3-negative and CXCR3-positive naive CD8 T cells (dated by TCRdb to about 2019). Broadly, across the study: In total, about 135 million TRB reads were obtained, which works out to roughly 1.5 +/- 0.3 million reads per library. Diversity and physicochemical repertoire analyses covered some eleven donors pooled from two independent experiments. For the TRBV-TRBJ cluster analysis, the naive subsets came from about five donors, while the memory cells came from 3 donors. Results and caveats for the whole study, not just this receptor: Surface CD5, linked to self-reactivity in mice, was comparable between naive subsets; TCR interaction strength was therefore also inferred from TRB CDR3 physicochemical properties. TRB CDR3s from CXCR3-positive naive cells showed higher hydrophobicity (lower Kidera factor 4), lower energy, and higher strength and volume indices than CXCR3-negative naive cells. Repertoire diversity was comparably high in both naive subsets but much lower in memory CD8+ T cells. Within the same donor, TRBV-TRBJ usage looked similar between naive CXCR3-negative and CXCR3-positive cells, but memory cells had distinct patterns. CXCR3 expression partially decreased after cryopreservation, so most assays used freshly isolated PBMCs.

For CDR1 and CDR2, the germline V gene lists SNHLY and FYNNEI. The CDR3 runs 15 residues from the cysteine to the phenylalanine. DNA is not recorded here. Sequenced using a NextSeq 550. The Human TCR Profiling Kit (MiLaboratory) was used to prepare UMI-labeled 5' RACE TRB cDNA libraries. cDNA synthesis used the entire amount of extracted RNA, and PCR amplification then used the entire amount of cDNA produced. Libraries were prepared in parallel using an identical number of PCR cycles. In the authors' own workflow: About 48,000 +/- 9,800 unique UMI-labeled TRB cDNA molecules per library were extracted with MIGEC and MiXCR, with at least two reads per UMI required. Each library averaged about 40,000 +/- 10,000 functional in-frame TRB CDR3 nucleotide clonotypes without stop codons. After each sample was downsampled to 5000 UMI-labeled TRB molecules, VDJtools was used to calculate diversity metrics such as normalized Shannon-Wiener and Chao1. For the central five CDR3 residues, VDJtools calculated physicochemical properties weighted by clonotype size, namely interaction energy, strength, volume and Kidera factor 4. One entry per CDR3 protein sequence results from the TCRdb reprocessing of the reads, with DNA left out. The V and J calls were not made by the authors but by TCRdb's processing. The sample's table lists a count of around 24,000 distinct CDR3 sequences. The ten largest clones take up about 4.3% of the sample.

For every CD8+ T cell subset, 300,000 cells were flow-sorted straight into RLT lysis buffer, and each subset was sorted in triplicate. Naive CD8+ T cells were defined stringently as CD45RO-CCR7+CD27+CD95- to exclude memory contaminants. Standard density gradient centrifugation was used to isolate peripheral blood mononuclear cells from buffy coats. A FACSAria III was used to flow-sort naive CXCR3-negative and CXCR3-positive CD8+ T cells. Total RNA was extracted from sorted cells with an RNeasy Mini Kit. As to this clonotype: Its antigen specificity is not known.

The TCR was taken from a human donor in good health. Some clones in this sample may be carry-over from other donors' samples. Sequenced sample: naive CXCR3- CD8+ T cells from blood. In the paper's terms, the cell subset or site label means: CD45RO-CCR7+CD27+CD95- naive CD8+ T cells lacking CXCR3 (TNR3-). The chain joins TRBV2 to TRBJ2-5; the D call of TRBD2 rests on TCRdb alone, since no DNA is present to check it. Here the CDR3 is given as CASSGGLAGVETQYF.